These 6 T cell receptor beta chains share one sample of origin, sequenced in a study of blood T cell repertoires in COVID-19. The protocol was immunoSEQ multiplex PCR, while the TCRdb copy is restricted to in-frame clones and leaves out a portion. The repertoire holds about 140,000 clones, 70% to 90% seen once, with less than 4.5% in the top ten. Sequencing input: PBMCs or T cells enriched from blood (not recorded which). Every receptor here comes from a man aged 50-60 years who had recovered from COVID-19.

This chain connects TRBV30 to TRBJ1-4, with D possibly being TRBD1 (6 bases). CDR1 and CDR2 from the germline V gene are GTSNPN and SVGIG (reference sequence). The V and J ends lost 2 bases and 4 bases respectively, with 14 bases between them. The CDR3 covers 15 residues. DNA of the CDR3: TGTGCCTGGAGTACTGACAGGCTGGGTAATGAAAAACTGTTTTTT. Protein product: CAWSTDRLGNEKLFF.

V and J are TRBV15 and TRBJ2-3; D is perhaps TRBD2 (7 bases). The CDR3 loop spans 16 amino acids. V lost 6 bases and J lost 3, with 19 bases in between. Germline CDR1 LNHNV, CDR2 YYDKDF (reference sequence). CDR3 in amino acids: CATSRFGGPGTDTQYF. CDR3 DNA: TGTGCCACCAGTCGATTCGGGGGGCCGGGGACAGATACGCAGTATTTT.

The chain is built from TRBV29-1 and TRBJ2-7; D may be TRBD1 (5 bases). The CDR3 is 9 residues long. Trimming cost V 4 bases and J 10 bases, with 8 bases left between them. Germline values: CDR1 SQVTM, CDR2 ANQGSEA. CDR3 residues: CSVGQFQYV. Here the CDR3 DNA reads TGCAGCGTTGGACAGTTTCAGTACGTC.

The chain couples TRBV4-1 to TRBJ2-2; a possible D gene is TRBD1 (5 bases). The CDR3 runs to 15 residues. Deletions cut 8 bases from V and 1 base from J, with 14 bases between. The germline CDR1 and CDR2 sequences are MGHRA and YSYEKL. CDR3 region: CASRPRVLNTGELFF. CDR3 nucleotides: TGCGCCAGCCGTCCCAGGGTCCTGAACACCGGGGAGCTGTTTTTT.

With regard to this clone: A junction end diverges from the germline sequence, so it may reflect a read error. The chain employs TRBV7-9 and TRBJ1-1; TRBD1 is a possible D gene (5 bases). The V gene's germline CDR1 is SEHNR and CDR2 FQNEAQ (reference sequence). This CDR3 comprises 14 residues. In nucleotides, the CDR3 is TGTGCCAGCAGATTAGACAGTCCGAACACTGAAGCTTTCTTT. It translates to CASRLDSPNTEAFF.

The chain links TRBV11-2 to TRBJ1-5, with D possibly being TRBD1 (5 bases). The CDR3 loop spans 14 amino acids. From germline, CDR1 is SGHAT and CDR2 FQNNGV. V gave up 5 bases and J gave up 7 bases, with 15 bases separating them. The CDR3 here is CASSPGRGRQPQHF. CDR3 nucleotide sequence: TGTGCCAGCAGCCCAGGGAGGGGTCGGCAGCCCCAGCATTTT.